The 11 T cell receptor beta chains listed next were all sequenced from one sample in a study of vaccination effects on CD4 cells after COVID-19. No cognate antigen is known for these TCRs. Upon completion of roughly ten days in culture, CD4+ T cells were isolated. Profiled with immunoSEQ multiplex PCR; TCRdb holds only in-frame clones, not every one. The sample lists some 28,000 clones, about 62% occurring once. The sample here was CD4+ T cells from PBMCs cultured without peptide, taken before COVID-19 vaccination. These receptors were obtained from a human donor who received a COVID-19 vaccine.

The V call is TRBV30, the J call TRBJ2-7; D ambiguous. The V gene's germline CDR1 is GTSNPN and CDR2 SVGIG (reference sequence). The length of the CDR3 is 12 residues. V dropped 2 bases and J dropped 5 bases, with 10 bases sitting between them. The CDR3 loop is CAWSQGFHEQYF. The CDR3 DNA reads as TGTGCCTGGAGTCAAGGGTTCCACGAGCAGTACTTC.

The CDR3 sequence: CASREGFEQYF. The DNA for the CDR3 is TGCGCCAGCAGGGAAGGGTTCGAGCAGTACTTC. V is TRBV5-1 and J is TRBJ2-7; D is uncertain. The CDR3 contains 11 residues. V was pared by 5 bases and J by 6 bases, with 9 bases between. Germline-derived CDR1 and CDR2 are SGHRS and YFSETQ.

This chain connects TRBV21-1 to TRBJ2-7. TRBV21-1 is noted as a pseudogene. This CDR3 has 19 residues. The CDR3 loop reads CASSKELHAPTRAPYEQYF. The DNA for the CDR3 is TGTGCCAGCAGCAAAGAGCTACACGCTCCTACGAGAGCCCCCTACGAGCAGTACTTC.

Only a few counts were recorded for this clone. V gene TRBV25-1 combines with J gene TRBJ1-6; 8 positions agree with TRBD1. CDR3 length: 14 amino acids. Trimming cost V 5 bases and J 8 bases; bases outside gene matches: 5. Germline values: CDR1 MGHDK, CDR2 SYGVNS. The CDR3 protein is CASSTTGGDSPLHF. CDR3 DNA sequence: TGTGCCAGCAGTACCACAGGGGGAGATTCACCCCTCCACTTT.

In this sample, this clone turned up a few times. The chain employs TRBV2 and TRBJ2-1, with D tentatively TRBD1 (6 bases). Between the trimmed V and J ends, which lost 6 bases and 5 bases, there was a span of 14 bases. The germline V gene encodes CDR1 SNHLY and CDR2 FYNNEI. The CDR3 spans 14 residues. DNA for the CDR3: TGTGCCAGCAGCCTAAGGGGGTATAACAATGAGCAGTTCTTC. This encodes CASSLRGYNNEQFF. The variable domain in full, completed from reference TRBV2 and TRBJ2-1, reads EPEVTQTPSHQVTQMGQEVILRCVPISNHLYFYWYRQILGQKVEFLVSFYNNEISEKSEIFDDQFSVERPDGSNFTLKIRSTKLEDSAMYFCASSLRGYNNEQFFGPGTRLTVL.

The chain has TRBV6-1 and TRBJ2-5, with D perhaps matching TRBD1 (5 bases). This CDR3 contains 17 residues. CDR1 MNHNS and CDR2 SASEGT come from the germline V gene. Trimming took 2 bases from V and 4 from J, leaving 20 bases between them. The CDR3 loop reads CASSELGQGLRIETQYF. CDR3 bases: TGTGCCAGCAGTGAACTCGGCCAGGGCCTAAGGATAGAGACCCAGTACTTC.

The J gene is TRBJ1-3, the V gene TRBV6-5; D call uncertain. Germline loops: CDR1 MNHEY, CDR2 SVGAGI. CDR3 length equals 15 residues. Trimming removed 6 bases at V and 0 bases at J, with 12 bases between. CDR3 sequence (DNA): TGTGCCAGCAGCAAGACGAGGACCTCTGGAAACACCATATATTTT. Its translation: CASSKTRTSGNTIYF.

This clone occurred a few times. This rearrangement joins TRBV14 to TRBJ1-1; 9 positions match TRBD1. In germline, CDR1 is SGHDN, CDR2 FVKESK. J was trimmed by 1 base and V by 4 bases; bases with no gene match: 16. The length of the CDR3 is 19 residues. CDR3 nucleotide sequence: TGTGCCAGCAGCCTCCTCGGAGGACAGGGGTTTGTTACGAACACTGAAGCTTTCTTT. Residues: CASSLLGGQGFVTNTEAFF.

The rearrangement links TRBV29-1 to TRBJ1-1; maybe TRBD1 (6 bases). The V gene's germline CDR1 is SQVTM and CDR2 ANQGSEA. The CDR3 spans 15 residues. V gave up 5 bases and J gave up 2 bases, with 18 bases separating them. The CDR3 here is CSVLDDRPENTEAFF. CDR3 coding DNA: TGCAGCGTTCTGGACGACAGGCCGGAAAACACTGAAGCTTTCTTT.

This chain connects TRBV3-1 (or the pseudogene TRBV3-2) to TRBJ2-1; 9 bases are shared with TRBD2. There are 15 residues in the CDR3. V lost 10 bases, J lost 9 bases, and 16 bases stayed unmatched. Germline V gene lookup returns CDR1 LGHDT and CDR2 YNNKEL (reference sequence). CDR3 in DNA: TGTGCCACCTCTCCAGGGCGGGAGGGCCGGGGTGAGCAGTTCTTC. As protein: CATSPGREGRGEQFF.

This clone was counted only a few times. J is TRBJ1-5 and V is TRBV6-1; D gene uncertain. The CDR3 has 13 residues. Germline-derived CDR1 and CDR2 are MNHNS and SASEGT. Trimming removed 2 bases from V and 5 bases from J, with 7 bases in between. For the CDR3, the DNA is TGTGCCAGCAGTGAACTTGGGCATCAGCCCCAGCATTTT. This gives the protein CASSELGHQPQHF.